This TCR beta chain was obtained from a study of PD-1 blockade in classical Hodgkin lymphoma. Sequenced by immunoSEQ multiplex PCR; TCRdb stores in-frame clones only, minus some. Counted here are roughly 50,000 clones, about 84% occurring once; the ten biggest clones make up less than 20%. The CDR3 totals 16 residues. V was pared by 3 bases and J by 4 bases, with 15 bases between. Germline assignment: CDR1 KGHSH and CDR2 LQKENI. Patients all relapsed after autologous stem cell transplantation, and there was variation in brentuximab vedotin exposure. This specimen was peripheral blood mononuclear cells (PBMCs), taken at baseline. This TCR was recovered from a human donor with classical Hodgkin lymphoma. The chain carries TRBV18 and TRBJ2-2; D may be TRBD2 (5 bases). CDR3 in DNA: TGTGCCAGCTCACCTTGGAAGGTCGAGGGCACCGGGGAGCTGTTTTTT. This translates into CASSPWKVEGTGELFF.